Below are 26 T cell receptor beta chains sequenced from a single sample in a study of T-cell reconstitution after alpha-beta-depleted transplantation in children. Construction of the TCRbeta library involved unique molecular identifiers. TCRdb reprocessed the PCR reads via MiXCR and lists one record per CDR3 protein. The data contain 400,000 to 500,000 distinct CDR3 sequences, roughly a tenth of them singletons. Sequencing was performed on PBMCs from the stem cell graft donor, taken from the stem cell graft. These receptors came from a human donor who donated a stem cell graft to a child with acute myeloid leukemia.

This clonotype was seen a few times. The rearrangement uses TRBV10-2 and TRBJ1-1; D ambiguous. V was cut by 4 bases and J by 1 base, with 10 bases left in between. The CDR3 has 14 residues. Germline V gives CDR1 WSHSY, CDR2 SAAADI. The CDR3 region is CASSASDGNTEAFF. The CDR3 nucleotides are TGCGCCAGCAGTGCGTCCGACGGGAACACTGAAGCTTTCTTT.

The chain has TRBV6-1 and TRBJ1-2; 7 bases line up with TRBD1. Germline V gene lookup returns CDR1 MNHNS and CDR2 SASEGT. The V and J ends lost 6 bases and 0 bases, in that order; junction bases with no gene match: 7. The CDR3 has 15 residues. The CDR3 DNA is TGTGCCAGCAGACAAAACAGGGGCGCTAACTATGGCTACACCTTC. This encodes CASRQNRGANYGYTF.

There are a few counts of this clonotype. The chain carries TRBV29-1 and TRBJ2-1; no clear D gene. The V end was cut by 7 bases, the J end by 5 bases, with 15 bases between. Germline V gene data show CDR1 as SQVTM and CDR2 as ANQGSEA. CDR3 length: 13 residues. The CDR3 sequence: CSAFGSLNNEQFF. Here the CDR3 DNA reads TGCAGCGCATTTGGCAGCTTAAACAATGAGCAGTTCTTC.

In this sample, this clonotype turned up once. The chain couples TRBV7-2 to TRBJ2-4; D possibly corresponds to TRBD2 (5 bases). Per the germline V gene, CDR1 is SGHTA and CDR2 is FQGNSA. The CDR3 loop spans 14 amino acids. Trimming left V 5 bases short and J 6 bases short, with 14 bases between. CDR3 sequence reads: CASSPIGEINIQYF. The CDR3, as DNA: TGTGCCAGCAGCCCCATCGGGGAGATAAACATTCAGTACTTC.

There are a few counts of this clonotype. The genes are TRBV4-3 and TRBJ2-1; no clear D gene. This CDR3 is 14 amino acids long. The V and J ends lost 1 base and 4 bases respectively, with 8 bases between them. Germline loops: CDR1 LGHNA, CDR2 YSLEER. The CDR3 loop reads CASSQVREYNEQFF. The CDR3, as DNA: TGCGCCAGCAGCCAAGTACGCGAATACAATGAGCAGTTCTTC.

The chain is built from TRBV27 and TRBJ1-1; the D is unclear. The V end lost 3 bases, the J end lost 3 bases, and 8 bases lay between the germline ends. The CDR3 is 13 amino acids. Germline CDR1 MNHEY, CDR2 SMNVEV (reference sequence). CDR3 in DNA: TGTGCCAGCAGTTTGGACTGGGACACTGAAGCTTTCTTT. Residues: CASSLDWDTEAFF.

This clonotype was found a few times. This rearrangement joins TRBV12-5 to TRBJ2-2; 10 nucleotides match TRBD1. Germline values: CDR1 LGHNT, CDR2 FRNRAP. The CDR3 totals 22 residues. With 0 bases clipped from V and 1 base from J, the junction kept 17 bases outside the gene matches. The CDR3 region is CASGLVLSRQGAWDWNTGELFF. In nucleotides, the CDR3 is TGTGCTAGTGGTTTGGTACTCAGTCGACAGGGGGCATGGGATTGGAACACCGGGGAGCTGTTTTTT.

The chain couples TRBV20-1 to TRBJ2-3; 12 positions agree with TRBD2. The CDR3 has 15 amino acids. Trimming cost V 4 bases and J 4 bases; bases outside gene matches: 6. CDR1 and CDR2 from the germline V gene are DFQATT and SNEGSKA (reference sequence). Here the CDR3 reads CSAIRLAGVPDTQYF. The CDR3 DNA follows: TGCAGTGCTATAAGACTAGCGGGAGTACCAGATACGCAGTATTTT.

There are a few counts of this clonotype. CDR3 nucleotides: TGCGCCAGCAGCGCGGGACAGGGGAATGTTAACGAGCAGTACGTC. Translated, it gives CASSAGQGNVNEQYV. This sequence joins TRBV5-1 and TRBJ2-7; TRBD1 matches 10 bases. Germline assignment: CDR1 SGHRS and CDR2 YFSETQ. The CDR3 is 15 residues long. Trimming cost V 4 bases and J 5 bases; bases outside gene matches: 9.

The chain uses TRBV27 and TRBJ1-6; D call uncertain. The CDR3 covers 13 residues. V was shortened by 5 bases and J by 11 bases, with 13 bases between the two germline ends. From germline, CDR1 is MNHEY and CDR2 SMNVEV (reference sequence). The CDR3 sequence: CASSPYLNTPLHF. Here the CDR3 DNA reads TGTGCCAGCAGTCCCTATTTGAACACACCCCTCCACTTT.

Only a few counts were recorded for this clonotype. The chain recombines TRBV20-1 with TRBJ2-7, with 9 bases fitting TRBD1. Germline V gene sequence: CDR1 DFQATT, CDR2 SNEGSKA (reference sequence). The trim removed 0 bases at V and 5 bases at J, leaving 5 bases unmatched. This CDR3 region has 14 residues. The CDR3: CSARDGDRVDEQYF. The CDR3, as DNA: TGCAGTGCTAGAGATGGGGACAGGGTTGACGAGCAGTACTTC.

V and J are TRBV7-2 and TRBJ2-5; no firm D call. The CDR3 contains 13 residues. V lost 5 bases to trimming and J lost 2 bases, with 9 bases between them. CDR1 is SGHTA, CDR2 FQGNSA, per germline. This chain's CDR3 is CASSGVEQETQYF. The CDR3 DNA reads as TGTGCCAGCAGCGGAGTTGAACAAGAGACCCAGTACTTC. The full variable domain, with the rest looked up from reference TRBV7-2 and TRBJ2-5, is GAGVSQSPSNKVTEKGKDVELRCDPISGHTALYWYRQSLGQGLEFLIYFQGNSAPDKSGLPSDRFSAERTGGSVSTLTIQRTQQEDSAVYLCASSGVEQETQYFGPGTRLLVL.

This clonotype was detected ten times or more. The V and J genes are TRBV12-3 or TRBV12-4 and TRBJ2-5; D is uncertain. CDR3 length: 12 amino acids. Trimming took off 5 bases at V and 1 base at J, with 5 bases between the two ends. DNA of the CDR3: TGTGCCAGCAGTCGTCTCCAAGAGACCCAGTACTTC. This translates into CASSRLQETQYF.

This clonotype was seen repeatedly, ten times or more. The chain is built from TRBV12-3 or TRBV12-4 and TRBJ2-3, with 7 nucleotides matching TRBD2. Unmatched junction bases numbered 9, after V lost 5 bases and J lost 4 bases. The CDR3 totals 15 residues. CDR3 sequence: CASSTDPGGADTQYF. CDR3 in DNA: TGTGCCAGCAGTACGGACCCGGGAGGCGCAGATACGCAGTATTTT.

This clonotype came up a few times. The rearrangement uses TRBV10-3 and TRBJ2-4, with D possibly TRBD2 on 6 matching bases. V lost 7 bases to trimming and J lost 9 bases, with 25 bases between them. Germline loops: CDR1 ENHRY, CDR2 SYGVKD. CDR3 length equals 16 residues. This CDR3 reads CAITDGSSKPQVIQYF. The CDR3 bases are TGTGCCATCACCGACGGGAGTAGTAAACCACAGGTCATTCAGTACTTC.

The V gene is TRBV5-1, the J gene TRBJ2-1; D unresolved. The CDR3 length is 16 residues. V dropped 0 bases and J dropped 8 bases, with 18 bases sitting between them. From germline, CDR1 is SGHRS and CDR2 YFSETQ. The CDR3 DNA follows: TGCGCCAGCAGCTTGGAAGGTCTAGTCTTGACGGATGAGCAGTTCTTC. As protein: CASSLEGLVLTDEQFF.

This clonotype has at least ten counts. The chain employs TRBV20-1 and TRBJ1-6; no reliable D call. The CDR3 is 15 residues long. Trimming removed 4 bases at V and 7 bases at J, with 17 bases between. Germline CDR1 is DFQATT and CDR2 is SNEGSKA (reference sequence). The DNA for the CDR3 is TGCAGTGCTAACCTCCCTGATCCCACCAATTCACCCCTCCACTTT. Encoded protein: CSANLPDPTNSPLHF.

This clonotype was observed a handful of times. The chain recombines TRBV5-1 with TRBJ1-2; TRBD1 matches at 8 bases. Trimming removed 4 bases from V and 1 base from J; junction bases left unmatched: 12. The CDR3 extends over 17 amino acids. Germline lookup yields CDR1 SGHRS and CDR2 YFSETQ. The DNA for the CDR3 is TGCGCCAGCAGCCCGATCCATCGGGACAGGCTTAACTATGGCTACACCTTC. This codes for CASSPIHRDRLNYGYTF.

In this sample, this clonotype turned up a few times. The CDR3 reads CASSKQGALSGANVLTF. CDR3 coding DNA: TGTGCCAGCAGTAAACAGGGGGCGCTATCTGGGGCCAACGTCCTGACTTTC. The chain combines TRBV27 with TRBJ2-6, with 9 nucleotides matching TRBD1. The CDR3 consists of 17 residues. V shed 5 bases and J 1 base; nucleotides not matched to a gene: 6. CDR1 and CDR2 (germline): MNHEY, SMNVEV (reference sequence). Variable domain in full (rest from reference TRBV27 and TRBJ2-6): EAQVTQNPRYLITVTGKKLTVTCSQNMNHEYMSWYRQDPGLGLRQIYYSMNVEVTDKGDVPEGYKVSRKEKRNFPLILESPSPNQTSLYFCASSKQGALSGANVLTFGAGSRLTVL.

This clonotype was counted only a few times. The chain is built from TRBV7-9 and TRBJ2-2; D is uncertain. Trimming left V 8 bases short and J 8 bases short, with 15 bases between. In germline, CDR1 is SEHNR, CDR2 FQNEAQ (reference sequence). This CDR3 has 13 amino acids. The CDR3 nucleotides read TGTGCCAGCCCACCTTCGGTTTTGGGGGAGCTGTTTTTT. Translation: CASPPSVLGELFF. The full variable domain, in which reference TRBV7-9 and TRBJ2-2 provide the parts outside the CDR3, is DTGVSQNPRHKITKRGQNVTFRCDPISEHNRLYWYRQTLGQGPEFLTYFQNEAQLEKSRLLSDRFSAERPKGSFSTLEIQRTEQGDSAMYLCASPPSVLGELFFGEGSRLTVL.

DNA for the CDR3: TGCAGTGCTAGAGACGGGACTAGCGGCCAAGAGACCCAGTACTTC. Its protein product is CSARDGTSGQETQYF. This rearrangement joins TRBV20-1 to TRBJ2-5, with TRBD2 matching 11 bases. The CDR3 covers 15 residues. The germline V gene encodes CDR1 DFQATT and CDR2 SNEGSKA (reference sequence). With 0 bases clipped from V and 1 base from J, the junction kept 1 base outside the gene matches.

The rearrangement joins TRBV6-2 or TRBV6-3 to TRBJ2-1; TRBD2 aligns across 7 bases. There are 14 residues in the CDR3. Trimming cost V 3 bases and J 6 bases; bases outside gene matches: 5. Germline values: CDR1 MNHEY, CDR2 SVGEGT. The CDR3 DNA is TGTGCCAGCAGTTATTTTTCGGGAGGCAATGAGCAGTTCTTC. It is translated as CASSYFSGGNEQFF.

J is TRBJ2-1 and V is TRBV20-1; weak D call: TRBD1 (5 bases). Trimming left V 6 bases short and J 5 bases short, with 17 bases between. The CDR3 covers 14 residues. Germline loops: CDR1 DFQATT, CDR2 SNEGSKA (reference sequence). In nucleotides, the CDR3 is TGCAGTGCAAACCTTGATGGGGCCCACAATGAGCAGTTCTTC. Amino acids: CSANLDGAHNEQFF.

The chain recombines TRBV6-6 with TRBJ2-7, with D uncertain. The germline V gene encodes CDR1 MNHNY and CDR2 SVGAGI (reference sequence). This CDR3 is built from 11 residues. Trimming pared 7 bases from V and 7 bases from J, leaving 11 bases between. CDR3: CASTPGGEQYF. CDR3 nucleotide sequence: TGTGCCAGCACCCCCGGTGGAGAGCAGTACTTC.

This clonotype was seen a handful of times. The rearrangement links TRBV29-1 to TRBJ2-2; D gene ambiguous. This CDR3 has 12 residues. Trimming removed 7 bases at V and 6 bases at J, with 12 bases between. Per germline, CDR1 SQVTM and CDR2 ANQGSEA. The CDR3 sequence is CSAMSGSGELFF. The CDR3 bases are TGCAGCGCCATGTCCGGGTCCGGGGAGCTGTTTTTT.

This rearrangement joins TRBV10-3 to TRBJ1-2; 8 positions agree with TRBD1. V lost 4 bases, J lost 8 bases, and 6 bases stayed unmatched. In germline, CDR1 is ENHRY, CDR2 SYGVKD. The CDR3 has 13 amino acids. CDR3 region: CAISGTGPGGYTF. The CDR3 region has the DNA TGTGCCATCAGTGGGACAGGGCCCGGAGGCTACACCTTC.